Below, 22 T cell receptor beta chains from the same sample are listed, as sequenced in a study of T cell responses to AZD1222 COVID-19 vaccine. Assay used: immunoSEQ multiplex PCR; TCRdb lists only in-frame clones, some missing. The table shows 25,000 to 35,000 clones, with just under 80% occurring only once. The source material was peripheral blood, sampled on day 0 of AZD1222 vaccination. The receptors derive from an adult in good health.

The CDR3 nucleotides read TGCGCCAGCAGCAACCAGACAGGAAAGAAGGACACCTTC. Amino acid sequence: CASSNQTGKKDTF. The chain couples TRBV5-1 to TRBJ1-2; weak D call: TRBD1 (6 bases). The CDR3 sequence is 13 residues long. Germline V lookup: CDR1 SGHRS, CDR2 YFSETQ. Between the trimmed V and J ends, which lost 4 bases and 12 bases, there was a span of 19 bases.

This clone was detected only once. This chain joins TRBV6-5 and TRBJ2-3; D is uncertain. The V gene's germline CDR1 is MNHEY and CDR2 SVGAGI. The CDR3 sequence is 11 residues long. Trimming took 4 bases from V and 4 from J, leaving 3 bases between them. The CDR3 region has the DNA TGTGCCAGCAGTTTGTCAGATACGCAGTATTTT. Residues: CASSLSDTQYF.

Details on this clone: The junction departs from germline at one end; a sequencing error may be responsible. The chain links TRBV19 to TRBJ1-5; possible D gene TRBD1, 6 bases. Germline CDR1 and CDR2: LNHDA and SQIVND (reference sequence). CDR3 length equals 15 residues. CDR3 residues: CASSEMGGANKPQHF. CDR3 coding DNA: TGTGCCAGTAGTGAGATGGGGGGCGCCAATAAGCCCCAGCATTTT.

The V and J genes are TRBV27 and TRBJ1-1; TRBD1 matches 8 bases. Germline V gene data show CDR1 as MNHEY and CDR2 as SMNVEV (reference sequence). J was trimmed by 0 bases and V by 6 bases; bases with no gene match: 3. This CDR3 is built from 14 residues. The CDR3 sequence: CASRTGQVNTEAFF. In DNA form, the CDR3 reads TGTGCCAGCAGAACGGGACAGGTGAACACTGAAGCTTTCTTT.

There are a few counts of this clone. CDR3 in amino acids: CASSIGLVNGDEQFF. CDR3 DNA sequence: TGCGCCAGCAGCATAGGACTAGTGAACGGCGATGAGCAGTTCTTC. The chain uses TRBV5-1 and TRBJ2-1; TRBD2 aligns across 7 bases. CDR1 is SGHRS, CDR2 YFSETQ, per germline. V was pared by 4 bases and J by 8 bases, with 12 bases of the junction left unmatched. The CDR3 has 15 residues.

This clone has only one observation. This chain connects TRBV6-5 to TRBJ1-2; maybe TRBD1 (6 bases). This CDR3 is built from 16 residues. Between the trimmed V and J ends, which lost 1 base and 4 bases, there was a span of 16 bases. From germline, CDR1 is MNHEY and CDR2 SVGAGI. The CDR3 DNA sequence: TGTGCCAGCAGTTACTTGGGGGGGCGGGACCGCTATGGCTACACCTTC. Translated: CASSYLGGRDRYGYTF.

CDR3 DNA sequence: TGTGCCAGCAGTATTTCCCGACAGGCTCCGTATGGCTACACCTTC. Amino acid sequence: CASSISRQAPYGYTF. This chain uses TRBV27 with TRBJ1-2; TRBD1 might be the D (6 bases). The CDR3 has 15 residues. Trimming took 5 bases from V and 5 from J, leaving 18 bases between them. Germline V gene data show CDR1 as MNHEY and CDR2 as SMNVEV (reference sequence).

This chain connects TRBV19 to TRBJ2-7, with D possibly called TRBD1 or TRBD2 (5 bases each). The V gene's germline CDR1 is LNHDA and CDR2 SQIVND (reference sequence). The length of the CDR3 is 14 residues. The V gene lost 7 bases and the J gene lost 5 bases, with 18 bases spanning the gap. CDR3 residues: CASTPEGWGNEQYF. The DNA of the CDR3 is TGTGCCAGTACCCCCGAAGGGTGGGGGAACGAGCAGTACTTC.

This clone has just a few counts. This chain uses TRBV9 with TRBJ2-3; 11 bases line up with TRBD2. The CDR3 consists of 20 residues. V trimming: 4 bases; J trimming: 2 bases; junction bases outside the gene matches: 18. Germline assignment: CDR1 SGDLS and CDR2 YYNGEE. The CDR3 here is CASSTHLGLAGPTTTDTQYF. CDR3 sequence (DNA): TGTGCCAGCAGCACCCACCTCGGACTAGCGGGCCCGACCACCACAGATACGCAGTATTTT.

This chain uses TRBV18 with TRBJ2-1, with TRBD1 matching 8 bases. The CDR3 extends over 16 amino acids. Germline lookup yields CDR1 KGHSH and CDR2 LQKENI. V dropped 3 bases and J dropped 7; count of bases not matched to a gene: 11. CDR3 nucleotide sequence: TGTGCCAGCTCACCGGGCGAATGGACAGGGAGAAATGAGCAGTTCTTC. This sequence encodes CASSPGEWTGRNEQFF.

About this clone: Other DNA sequences in this specimen translate into the identical CDR3. The DNA of the CDR3 is TGTGCCAGCAGCTTAGAAACGAACACTGAAGCTTTCTTT. Protein sequence: CASSLETNTEAFF. This chain uses TRBV11-3 with TRBJ1-1, with no clear D. V was cut by 0 bases and J by 1 base, with 3 bases left in between. The CDR3 is made up of 13 amino acids. Germline V CDR1 and CDR2: SGHNT, YENEEA.

The chain carries TRBV18 and TRBJ2-7; tentatively, D is TRBD2 (6 bases). V gave up 3 bases and J gave up 2 bases, with 11 bases separating them. This CDR3 comprises 14 residues. In germline, CDR1 is KGHSH, CDR2 LQKENI. The CDR3 is CASSPYRTTYEQYF. Written as DNA, the CDR3 is TGTGCCAGCTCACCTTACAGGACTACCTACGAGCAGTACTTC. The whole variable domain, remainder taken from reference TRBV18 and TRBJ2-7, is NAGVMQNPRHLVRRRGQEARLRCSPMKGHSHVYWYRQLPEEGLKFMVYLQKENIIDESGMPKERFSAEFPKEGPSILRIQQVVRGDSAAYFCASSPYRTTYEQYFGPGTRLTVT.

This chain uses TRBV12-5 with TRBJ2-2; maybe TRBD2 (6 bases). This CDR3 contains 15 residues. The germline V and J ends were trimmed by 0 bases and 5 bases, with 10 bases remaining between them. CDR1 and CDR2 from the germline V gene are LGHNT and FRNRAP. CDR3 sequence: CASGLVGGRTGELFF. As DNA, the CDR3 is TGTGCTAGTGGTTTGGTAGGAGGGAGGACCGGGGAGCTGTTTTTT.

The chain links TRBV5-1 to TRBJ1-5; D not certain. Trimming took off 0 bases at V and 1 base at J, with 8 bases between the two ends. In germline, CDR1 is SGHRS, CDR2 YFSETQ. This CDR3 is built from 15 residues. The CDR3 loop reads CASSLDGQSNQPQHF. CDR3 DNA sequence: TGCGCCAGCAGCTTGGATGGCCAGAGCAATCAGCCCCAGCATTTT.

In its sample, this clone was seen a few times. This chain links TRBV7-6 with TRBJ1-3, with D hard to call. V shed 5 bases and J shed 1 base, with 15 bases lying between them. Germline V lookup: CDR1 SGHVS, CDR2 FNYEAQ. The CDR3 is 16 residues long. The chain's CDR3 is CASSQDPDGSGNTIYF. CDR3 nucleotide sequence: TGTGCCAGCAGCCAAGACCCGGACGGATCTGGAAACACCATATATTTT. Full variable domain (missing parts from reference TRBV7-6 and TRBJ1-3): GAGVSQSPRYKVTKRGQDVALRCDPISGHVSLYWYRQALGQGPEFLTYFNYEAQQDKSGLPNDRFSAERPEGSISTLTIQRTEQRDSAMYRCASSQDPDGSGNTIYFGEGSWLTVV.

V gene TRBV6-5 combines with J gene TRBJ1-2, with unresolved D. The CDR3 has 13 amino acids. Germline values: CDR1 MNHEY, CDR2 SVGAGI. Trimming left V 6 bases short and J 1 base short, with 9 bases between. CDR3 DNA: TGTGCCAGCAGCAGAGCCTTTAACTATGGCTACACCTTC. It translates to CASSRAFNYGYTF.

The chain carries TRBV2 and TRBJ1-4; D is unclear. The V gene lost 6 bases and the J gene lost 8 bases, with 13 bases spanning the gap. Germline-derived CDR1 and CDR2 are SNHLY and FYNNEI. This CDR3 region has 13 residues. CDR3 DNA sequence: TGTGCCAGCAGCCTCAGGTTAAGGGAAAAACTGTTTTTT. This sequence encodes CASSLRLREKLFF.

In this sample, this clone turned up a few times. This rearrangement joins TRBV6-5 to TRBJ1-3; TRBD1 is a possible D gene (5 bases). CDR3 length equals 14 residues. Germline V gene sequence: CDR1 MNHEY, CDR2 SVGAGI. Trimming removed 2 bases at V and 1 base at J, with 6 bases between. CDR3 bases: TGTGCCAGCAGTTACGGGGGGTCTGGAAACACCATATATTTT. Translated, it gives CASSYGGSGNTIYF.

The chain combines TRBV5-1 with TRBJ1-4; D not certain. V dropped 5 bases and J dropped 8 bases, with 13 bases sitting between them. The CDR3 is made up of 13 amino acids. The germline V gene has CDR1 SGHRS and CDR2 YFSETQ. The CDR3, as DNA: TGCGCCAGCAGAGAGGGCGTGGGAGAAAAACTGTTTTTT. Amino acid sequence: CASREGVGEKLFF.

The chain carries TRBV5-1 and TRBJ1-1; TRBD1 agrees at 7 bases. CDR1 is SGHRS and CDR2 is YFSETQ in the germline V gene. This CDR3 has 14 amino acids. Trimming took 4 bases from V and 3 from J; bases not matched to a gene: 6. CDR3 coding DNA: TGCGCCAGCAGCCTGGACAGGTGGGACACTGAAGCTTTCTTT. This encodes CASSLDRWDTEAFF.

V is TRBV5-4 and J is TRBJ2-3; 10 bases fit TRBD2. This CDR3 region has 16 residues. Germline lookup yields CDR1 SGHNT and CDR2 YYREEE (reference sequence). V was pared by 0 bases and J by 5 bases, with 6 bases of the junction left unmatched. The CDR3 DNA is TGTGCCAGCAGCTTGGCTAGGACTAGCGGTATAGATACGCAGTATTTT. This codes for CASSLARTSGIDTQYF. Full variable domain (remainder filled in from reference TRBV5-4 and TRBJ2-3): ETGVTQSPTHLIKTRGQQVTLRCSSQSGHNTVSWYQQALGQGPQFIFQYYREEENGRGNFPPRFSGLQFPNYSSELNVNALELDDSALYLCASSLARTSGIDTQYFGPGTRLTVL.

This chain uses TRBV18 with TRBJ2-7, with 11 nucleotides matching TRBD2. V shed 5 bases and J 1 base; nucleotides not matched to a gene: 4. The CDR3 runs 15 residues. Germline V gene lookup returns CDR1 KGHSH and CDR2 LQKENI. The CDR3 nucleotides are TGTGCCAGCTCAAGCGGGACTAGCGGTTCCTACGAGCAGTACGTC. Protein sequence: CASSSGTSGSYEQYV.